Presented here are 32 T cell receptor beta chains from one specimen sequenced in a study of cytotoxic CD8 clonotypes in ibrutinib-treated CLL. Profiled with immunoSEQ multiplex PCR; TCRdb holds only in-frame clones, not every one. The sample includes about 97,000 clones, around 77% of them seen just once. Specimen: PBMCs, collected after 24 months of ibrutinib treatment. The receptors were sampled from a human donor with chronic lymphocytic leukemia.

V gene TRBV7-9 combines with J gene TRBJ2-7, with 13 positions matching TRBD2. The ends lost 1 base at V and 5 bases at J; junction bases unmatched: 11. The CDR3 totals 18 residues. Germline lookup yields CDR1 SEHNR and CDR2 FQNEAQ (reference sequence). CDR3 in DNA: TGTGCCAGCAGCTTAGTGAGACAGACTAGCGGGAGGTTTAACGAGCAGTACTTC. As protein: CASSLVRQTSGRFNEQYF.

This rearrangement joins TRBV9 to TRBJ2-2; TRBD2 is a possible D gene (6 bases). Trimming left V 0 bases short and J 1 base short, with 7 bases between. Germline values: CDR1 SGDLS, CDR2 YYNGEE. The CDR3 is 15 amino acids. CDR3: CASSVVRGNTGELFF. In nucleotides, the CDR3 is TGTGCCAGCAGCGTAGTGCGGGGGAACACCGGGGAGCTGTTTTTT.

This clone was observed a single time. The junction differs from germline at one of its ends, possibly a read error. The rearrangement links TRBV11-2 to TRBJ1-2; D unresolved. Germline values: CDR1 SGHAT, CDR2 FQNNGV. The CDR3 has 14 amino acids. Written as DNA, the CDR3 is TGTGCCACCAAGCTTATGGATATGGGGTATGACTACACCTTC. This translates into CATKLMDMGYDYTF.

This clone was found a few times. The chain joins TRBV18 to TRBJ1-1, with 7 bases matching TRBD1. The trim removed 5 bases at V and 3 bases at J, leaving 3 bases unmatched. Germline CDR1 is KGHSH and CDR2 is LQKENI. The CDR3 covers 13 residues. The CDR3 is CASSGQDDTEAFF. The CDR3 DNA reads as TGTGCCAGCTCAGGACAGGACGACACTGAAGCTTTCTTT.

This sequence joins TRBV7-2 and TRBJ2-5; tentative D call: TRBD1 (6 bases). V shed 5 bases and J shed 4 bases, with 14 bases lying between them. CDR3 length equals 14 residues. Germline lookup yields CDR1 SGHTA and CDR2 FQGNSA. The CDR3 nucleotides read TGTGCCAGCAGCCGGACAGTGATACGAGAGACCCAGTACTTC. Protein product: CASSRTVIRETQYF.

The chain employs TRBV19 and TRBJ2-6; a possible D gene is TRBD1 (5 bases). The CDR3 is made up of 14 amino acids. The germline CDR1 and CDR2 sequences are LNHDA and SQIVND (reference sequence). The chain's CDR3 is CAVGVVTGANVLTF. CDR3 DNA: TGTGCGGTAGGGGTGGTCACTGGGGCCAACGTCCTGACTTTC.

V usage is TRBV7-9 and J usage is TRBJ1-1; 9 bases fit TRBD1. The J segment lost 1 base and the V segment lost 2 bases, leaving 11 bases of the junction unmatched. This CDR3 has 18 residues. CDR1 is SEHNR, CDR2 FQNEAQ, per germline (reference sequence). The CDR3 is CASSLIVGTGWQNTEAFF. Here the CDR3 DNA reads TGTGCCAGCAGCTTAATTGTGGGGACAGGGTGGCAGAACACTGAAGCTTTCTTT.

This chain links TRBV30 with TRBJ2-3; no clear D. CDR1 is GTSNPN and CDR2 is SVGIG in the germline V gene (reference sequence). The length of the CDR3 is 11 residues. Trimming took 0 bases from V and 4 from J, leaving 2 bases between them. The CDR3 sequence: CAWSVPDTQYF. DNA for the CDR3: TGTGCCTGGAGTGTACCAGATACGCAGTATTTT. The full variable domain, with the rest looked up from reference TRBV30 and TRBJ2-3, is SQTIHQWPATLVQPVGSPLSLECTVEGTSNPNLYWYRQAAGRGLQLLFYSVGIGQISSEVPQNLSASRPQDRQFILSSKKLLLSDSGFYLCAWSVPDTQYFGPGTRLTVL.

The chain joins TRBV28 to TRBJ1-2; D gene uncertain. This CDR3 spans 15 amino acids. Looked up from germline, CDR1 is MDHEN and CDR2 is SYDVKM. Trimming cost V 6 bases and J 5 bases, with 19 bases left between them. CDR3 in DNA: TGTGCCAGCAGCCCTCACTCTAAACCGACATATGGCTACACCTTC. Its protein product is CASSPHSKPTYGYTF.

This chain connects TRBV2 to TRBJ1-3; D is ambiguous. The germline V gene has CDR1 SNHLY and CDR2 FYNNEI. The CDR3 has 12 residues. V was cut by 2 bases and J by 4 bases, with 3 bases left in between. CDR3 nucleotide sequence: TGTGCCAGCAGTGAACAAGGAAACACCATATATTTT. Translation: CASSEQGNTIYF.

The chain joins TRBV5-1 to TRBJ2-3; D unresolved. Germline CDR1 and CDR2: SGHRS and YFSETQ. The length of the CDR3 is 13 residues. V gave up 4 bases and J gave up 4 bases, with 10 bases separating them. CDR3 sequence: CASSPRTADTQYF. Here the CDR3 DNA reads TGCGCCAGCAGCCCGAGGACGGCAGATACGCAGTATTTT.

The table lists this clone with a count of one. The chain employs TRBV11-3 and TRBJ2-1, with TRBD1 matching over 7 bases. The CDR3 covers 15 residues. Germline lookup yields CDR1 SGHNT and CDR2 YENEEA. J gave up 8 bases and V 2 bases, and 9 bases lay outside the gene matches. This CDR3 reads CASSLTSTGMYEQFF. For the CDR3, the DNA is TGTGCCAGCAGCTTAACTTCGACAGGGATGTATGAGCAGTTCTTC.

The chain has TRBV10-1 and TRBJ1-1; D call uncertain. Germline CDR1 reads WNHNN; CDR2 reads SYGVQD (reference sequence). CDR3 length: 13 amino acids. Trimming left V 3 bases short and J 0 bases short, with 5 bases between. CDR3 sequence: CASSERLNTEAFF. The CDR3, as DNA: TGCGCCAGCAGTGAACGGTTGAACACTGAAGCTTTCTTT.

The chain recombines TRBV9 with TRBJ2-1; D is ambiguous. In germline, CDR1 is SGDLS, CDR2 YYNGEE. Trimming removed 0 bases at V and 6 bases at J, with 13 bases between. This CDR3 comprises 15 residues. CDR3 amino acids: CASSVDRVARNEQFF. Here the CDR3 DNA reads TGTGCCAGCAGCGTAGACCGGGTAGCCCGCAATGAGCAGTTCTTC.

This sequence joins TRBV7-3 and TRBJ1-2, with no clear D. Germline V gene sequence: CDR1 SGHTA, CDR2 FQGTGA. Trimming removed 5 bases at V and 2 bases at J, with 9 bases between. This CDR3 is 13 amino acids long. The CDR3 nucleotides read TGTGCCAGCAGCCCCCAGTCGAACTATGGCTACACCTTC. Its protein is CASSPQSNYGYTF.

This clone was recorded once. The chain employs TRBV2 and TRBJ2-5; D ambiguous. The V end was cut by 7 bases, the J end by 2 bases, with 8 bases between. The CDR3 has 12 residues. Germline V gives CDR1 SNHLY, CDR2 FYNNEI. The CDR3 reads CASMWDQETQYF. In nucleotides, the CDR3 is TGTGCCAGCATGTGGGATCAAGAGACCCAGTACTTC.

This chain connects TRBV6-1 to TRBJ2-7, with D possibly being TRBD1 or TRBD2 (6 bases each). The CDR3 is 14 amino acids. Germline V gene lookup returns CDR1 MNHNS and CDR2 SASEGT. Trimming took off 4 bases at V and 4 bases at J, with 14 bases between the two ends. The CDR3 sequence: CASSVSGGYYEQYF. The DNA of the CDR3 is TGTGCCAGCAGTGTTTCCGGGGGCTATTACGAGCAGTACTTC.

This sequence joins TRBV5-4 and TRBJ1-1; a weak D match, TRBD1 (6 bases). V dropped 3 bases and J dropped 0 bases, with 15 bases sitting between them. The V gene's germline CDR1 is SGHNT and CDR2 YYREEE (reference sequence). The CDR3 has 16 residues. CDR3 in amino acids: CASSSNRALMNTEAFF. CDR3 bases: TGTGCCAGCAGCTCCAACAGGGCCCTTATGAACACTGAAGCTTTCTTT.

CDR3 loop: CASVYTYRGAEAFF. The CDR3 DNA sequence: TGTGCCAGCGTATATACTTACAGGGGCGCTGAAGCTTTCTTT. The chain has TRBV28 and TRBJ1-1; 7 bases match TRBD1. Germline V CDR1 and CDR2: MDHEN, SYDVKM. This CDR3 comprises 14 residues. V was pared by 8 bases and J by 6 bases, with 12 bases of the junction left unmatched.

In this sample, this clone turned up a few times. The chain combines TRBV7-8 with TRBJ2-3; 7 bases are a match to TRBD2. The CDR3 is made up of 19 amino acids. J lost 3 bases, V lost 3 bases, and 18 bases had no gene match. Germline assignment: CDR1 SGHVS and CDR2 FQNEAQ. The DNA for the CDR3 is TGTGCCAGCAGCTTTAGGGCCCGGGATAGCGGGCCTTCGACAGATACGCAGTATTTT. Its protein product is CASSFRARDSGPSTDTQYF.

This chain connects TRBV5-4 to TRBJ2-1, with 10 nucleotides matching TRBD2. The CDR3 length is 19 residues. V shed 4 bases, J shed 2 bases, and the junction held 15 bases outside the gene matches. Germline V lookup: CDR1 SGHNT, CDR2 YYREEE (reference sequence). The CDR3 sequence is CASSGASGSRLATYNEQFF. As DNA, the CDR3 is TGTGCCAGCAGCGGGGCTAGCGGGAGTAGGCTTGCCACCTACAATGAGCAGTTCTTC.

J is TRBJ2-5 and V is TRBV2; D remains ambiguous. The CDR3 extends over 14 amino acids. The V end was cut by 3 bases, the J end by 1 base, with 9 bases between. Germline lookup yields CDR1 SNHLY and CDR2 FYNNEI. The CDR3 coding sequence is TGTGCCAGCAGTGAGTATGAAGGCCAAGAGACCCAGTACTTC. It is translated as CASSEYEGQETQYF.

This sequence joins TRBV5-6 and TRBJ2-3; 12 nucleotides align to TRBD2. The V and J ends lost 4 bases and 3 bases, in that order; junction bases with no gene match: 12. CDR3 size: 18 residues. In germline, CDR1 is SGHDT, CDR2 YYEEEE. The DNA of the CDR3 is TGTGCCAGCAGCCTGACTAGCGGGAGTGTTTTCGGGACAGATACGCAGTATTTT. Translation gives CASSLTSGSVFGTDTQYF.

This chain connects TRBV19 to TRBJ2-6; TRBD1 aligns across 8 bases. The CDR3 totals 20 residues. Losses at the gene ends were 4 bases for V and 0 bases for J; bases not matched to a gene: 14. Germline CDR1 and CDR2: LNHDA and SQIVND (reference sequence). In DNA form, the CDR3 reads TGTGCCAGTAGTACCAGACAGGGGTATATAGGGGTCTCTGGGGCCAACGTCCTGACTTTC. Its protein is CASSTRQGYIGVSGANVLTF.

The chain uses TRBV6-1 and TRBJ1-4; no firm D call. The CDR3 is made up of 13 amino acids. Germline V gene lookup returns CDR1 MNHNS and CDR2 SASEGT. V was pared by 8 bases and J by 4 bases, with 11 bases between. CDR3 region: CASGLQRNEKLFF. CDR3 nucleotide sequence: TGTGCCAGCGGGTTACAGCGTAATGAAAAACTGTTTTTT.

The rearrangement links TRBV15 to TRBJ2-7, with D unresolved. V lost 0 bases to trimming and J lost 1 base, with 19 bases between them. This CDR3 has 18 residues. Germline V lookup: CDR1 LNHNV, CDR2 YYDKDF (reference sequence). The CDR3 loop is CATSRDRNNWVESYEQYF. The CDR3 DNA is TGTGCCACCAGCAGAGACAGAAACAATTGGGTCGAGTCCTACGAGCAGTACTTC.

The rearrangement joins TRBV7-9 to TRBJ2-2; either TRBD1 or TRBD2 may supply D (5 bases each). The CDR3 runs to 16 residues. The V end was cut by 1 base, the J end by 1 base, with 10 bases between. Germline V lookup: CDR1 SEHNR, CDR2 FQNEAQ (reference sequence). DNA of the CDR3: TGTGCCAGCAGCTTAGTGTCGGGGCGGAACACCGGGGAGCTGTTTTTT. Amino acid sequence: CASSLVSGRNTGELFF.

This chain joins TRBV14 and TRBJ1-1; maybe TRBD1 (6 bases). The CDR3 loop spans 14 amino acids. V was pared by 2 bases and J by 0 bases, with 7 bases between. In germline, CDR1 is SGHDN, CDR2 FVKESK. The CDR3 protein is CASSQQGMNTEAFF. The DNA of the CDR3 is TGTGCCAGCAGCCAACAGGGGATGAACACTGAAGCTTTCTTT.

This clone was counted only a few times. The V and J genes are TRBV27 and TRBJ2-1; TRBD2 agrees at 8 bases. The CDR3 sequence is 16 residues long. Germline CDR1 MNHEY, CDR2 SMNVEV (reference sequence). With 2 bases clipped from V and 8 bases from J, the junction kept 11 bases outside the gene matches. The CDR3 region has the DNA TGTGCCAGCAGTTTACCGGGGACTAGGGGGGTGGATGAGCAGTTCTTC. Translated, it gives CASSLPGTRGVDEQFF.

The V and J genes are TRBV27 and TRBJ2-3; 10 positions agree with TRBD2. This CDR3 spans 15 amino acids. Losses at the gene ends were 5 bases for V and 2 bases for J; bases not matched to a gene: 4. Germline CDR1 reads MNHEY; CDR2 reads SMNVEV (reference sequence). This chain's CDR3 is CASSPGLAATDTQYF. CDR3 in DNA: TGTGCCAGCAGTCCAGGACTAGCGGCCACAGATACGCAGTATTTT.

DNA for the CDR3: TGTGCCATCAGTGATAGTGGGGCTAGCGGCTACGAGCAGTACTTC. Amino acids: CAISDSGASGYEQYF. The chain joins TRBV10-3 to TRBJ2-7; 7 bases agree with TRBD2. CDR1 and CDR2 from the germline V gene are ENHRY and SYGVKD. The CDR3 loop spans 15 amino acids. J was trimmed by 3 bases and V by 3 bases; bases with no gene match: 8.

The chain has TRBV2 and TRBJ1-2; D call uncertain. The V end was cut by 4 bases, the J end by 2 bases, with 5 bases between. CDR3 length equals 12 residues. Germline loops: CDR1 SNHLY, CDR2 FYNNEI. CDR3 amino acids: CASSVANYGYTF. The CDR3 DNA follows: TGTGCCAGCAGTGTGGCAAACTATGGCTACACCTTC.